This T cell receptor beta chain was captured by sequencing in a study of T cell responses to AZD1222 COVID-19 vaccine. The method was immunoSEQ multiplex PCR; TCRdb's version includes in-frame clones alone and lacks a portion of them. The table lists approximately 83,000 clones, about 89% of them singletons. Study results and limitations: CD4 TCRs covered the whole spike, strongest at regions 160-218 and 743-854. Spike-specific TCR breadth and depth went up after people got two AZD1222 doses. The study reported that nearly half of spike-specific TCRs target unmutated variant regions. It should be noted that donors were predominantly white British and more often female, and clonal diversity was possibly underestimated.

Note on this clone: The antigen remains undetermined.

The sequencing here drew on peripheral blood, taken on day 0 of MenACWY control vaccination. The source is an adult in good health.

The CDR3 here is CAISFAGDNQPQHF. Here the CDR3 DNA reads TGTGCCATCAGTTTTGCAGGCGATAATCAGCCCCAGCATTTT. V gene TRBV10-3 combines with J gene TRBJ1-5; D is undetermined. The CDR3 extends over 14 amino acids. The ends were cut back, 5 bases at V and 4 bases at J, with 12 bases in the middle. Germline CDR1 and CDR2: ENHRY and SYGVKD.